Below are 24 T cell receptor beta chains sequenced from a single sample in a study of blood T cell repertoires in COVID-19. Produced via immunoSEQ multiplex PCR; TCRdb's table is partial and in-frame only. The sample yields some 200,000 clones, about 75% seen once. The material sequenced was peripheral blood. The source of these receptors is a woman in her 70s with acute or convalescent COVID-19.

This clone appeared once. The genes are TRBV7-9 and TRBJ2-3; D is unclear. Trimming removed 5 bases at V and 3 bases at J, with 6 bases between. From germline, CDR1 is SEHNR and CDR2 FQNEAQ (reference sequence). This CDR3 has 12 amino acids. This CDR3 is CASSQTTDTQYF. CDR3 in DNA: TGTGCCAGCAGCCAGACAACAGATACGCAGTATTTT. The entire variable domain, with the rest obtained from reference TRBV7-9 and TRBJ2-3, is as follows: DTGVSQNPRHKITKRGQNVTFRCDPISEHNRLYWYRQTLGQGPEFLTYFQNEAQLEKSRLLSDRFSAERPKGSFSTLEIQRTEQGDSAMYLCASSQTTDTQYFGPGTRLTVL.

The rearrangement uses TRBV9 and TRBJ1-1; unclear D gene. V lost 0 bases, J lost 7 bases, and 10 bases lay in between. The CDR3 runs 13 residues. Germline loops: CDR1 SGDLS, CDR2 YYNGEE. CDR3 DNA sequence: TGTGCCAGCAGCGTAGTTCCCGGGGATGAAGCTTTCTTT. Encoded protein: CASSVVPGDEAFF. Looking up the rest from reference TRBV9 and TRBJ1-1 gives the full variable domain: DSGVTQTPKHLITATGQRVTLRCSPRSGDLSVYWYQQSLDQGLQFLIQYYNGEERAKGNILERFSAQQFPDLHSELNLSSLELGDSALYFCASSVVPGDEAFFGQGTRLTVV.

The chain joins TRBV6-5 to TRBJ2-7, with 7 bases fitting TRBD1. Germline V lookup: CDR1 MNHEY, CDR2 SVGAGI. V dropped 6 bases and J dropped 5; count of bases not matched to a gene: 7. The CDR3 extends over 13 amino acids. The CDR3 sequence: CASSLTGFHEQYF. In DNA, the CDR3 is TGTGCCAGCAGCCTGACAGGGTTCCACGAGCAGTACTTC.

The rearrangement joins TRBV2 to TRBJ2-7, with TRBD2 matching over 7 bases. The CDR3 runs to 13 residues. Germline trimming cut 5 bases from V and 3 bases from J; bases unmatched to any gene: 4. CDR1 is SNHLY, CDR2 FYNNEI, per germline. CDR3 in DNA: TGTGCCAGCAGTCAGGAGCGGGACTACGAGCAGTACTTC. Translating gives CASSQERDYEQYF.

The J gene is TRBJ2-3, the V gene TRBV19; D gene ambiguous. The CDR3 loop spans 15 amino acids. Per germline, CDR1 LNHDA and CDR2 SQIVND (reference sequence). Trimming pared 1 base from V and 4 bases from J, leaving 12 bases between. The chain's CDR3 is CASSIGQESSDTQYF. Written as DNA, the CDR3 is TGTGCCAGTAGTATAGGGCAGGAATCGTCAGATACGCAGTATTTT.

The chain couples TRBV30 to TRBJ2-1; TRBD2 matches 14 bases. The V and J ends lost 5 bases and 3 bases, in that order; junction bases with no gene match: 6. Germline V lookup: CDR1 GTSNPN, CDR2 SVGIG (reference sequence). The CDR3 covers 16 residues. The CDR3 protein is CAWRRGLAGGYNEQFF. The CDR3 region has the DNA TGTGCCTGGCGTCGTGGACTAGCGGGAGGCTACAATGAGCAGTTCTTC.

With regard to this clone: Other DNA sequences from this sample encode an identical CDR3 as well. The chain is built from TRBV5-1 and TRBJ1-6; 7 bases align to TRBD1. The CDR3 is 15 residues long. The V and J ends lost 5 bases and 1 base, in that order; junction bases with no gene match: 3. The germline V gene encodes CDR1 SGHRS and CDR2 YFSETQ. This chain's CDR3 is CASSLTGSYNSPLHF. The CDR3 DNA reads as TGCGCCAGCAGTCTGACAGGGTCCTATAATTCACCCCTCCACTTT.

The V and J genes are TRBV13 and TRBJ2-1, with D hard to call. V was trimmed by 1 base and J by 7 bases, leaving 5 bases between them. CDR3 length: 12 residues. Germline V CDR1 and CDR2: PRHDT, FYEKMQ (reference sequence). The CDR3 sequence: CASSLEENEQFF. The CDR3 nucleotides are TGTGCCAGCAGCTTAGAGGAGAATGAGCAGTTCTTC.

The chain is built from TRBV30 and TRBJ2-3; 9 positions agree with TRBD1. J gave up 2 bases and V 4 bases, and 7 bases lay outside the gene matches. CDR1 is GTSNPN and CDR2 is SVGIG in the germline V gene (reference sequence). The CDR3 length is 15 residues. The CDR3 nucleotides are TGTGCCTGGACTTCAGGGACAGGGTTCACAGATACGCAGTATTTT. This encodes CAWTSGTGFTDTQYF.

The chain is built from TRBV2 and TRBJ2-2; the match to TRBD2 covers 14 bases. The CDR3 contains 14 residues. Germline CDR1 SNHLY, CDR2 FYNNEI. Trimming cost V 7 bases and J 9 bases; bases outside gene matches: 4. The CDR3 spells CASNGLAGGWELFF. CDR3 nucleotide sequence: TGTGCCAGCAATGGACTAGCGGGAGGCTGGGAGCTGTTTTTT.

The CDR3 region has the DNA TGTGCCTGGAGGGGAGGGCTTGGTCAGCCCCAGCATTTT. Translated, it gives CAWRGGLGQPQHF. The V gene is TRBV30, the J gene TRBJ1-5; D remains unclear. Trimming took off 3 bases at V and 6 bases at J, with 12 bases between the two ends. Germline-derived CDR1 and CDR2 are GTSNPN and SVGIG (reference sequence). The CDR3 is made up of 13 amino acids. The whole variable domain, filled in from reference TRBV30 and TRBJ1-5, reads SQTIHQWPATLVQPVGSPLSLECTVEGTSNPNLYWYRQAAGRGLQLLFYSVGIGQISSEVPQNLSASRPQDRQFILSSKKLLLSDSGFYLCAWRGGLGQPQHFGDGTRLSIL.

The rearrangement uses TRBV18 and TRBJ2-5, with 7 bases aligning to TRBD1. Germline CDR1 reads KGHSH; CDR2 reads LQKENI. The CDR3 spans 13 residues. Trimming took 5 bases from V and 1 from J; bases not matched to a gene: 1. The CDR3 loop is CASSRQGQETQYF. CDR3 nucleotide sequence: TGTGCCAGCTCAAGACAGGGCCAAGAGACCCAGTACTTC.

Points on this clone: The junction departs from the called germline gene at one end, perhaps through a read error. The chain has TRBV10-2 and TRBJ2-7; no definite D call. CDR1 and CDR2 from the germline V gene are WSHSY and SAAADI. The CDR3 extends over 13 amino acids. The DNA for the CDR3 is TGCGCCAGCAGTGAGAAACGTGGATCGGAGCGGTACTTC. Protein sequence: CASSEKRGSERYF.

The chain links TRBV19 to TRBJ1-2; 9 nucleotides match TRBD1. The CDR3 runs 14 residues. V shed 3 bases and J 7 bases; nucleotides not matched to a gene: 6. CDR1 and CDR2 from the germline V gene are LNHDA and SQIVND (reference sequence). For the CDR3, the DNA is TGTGCCAGTAGTATGGGACAGGGAGGTTTTGGCTACACCTTC. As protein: CASSMGQGGFGYTF.

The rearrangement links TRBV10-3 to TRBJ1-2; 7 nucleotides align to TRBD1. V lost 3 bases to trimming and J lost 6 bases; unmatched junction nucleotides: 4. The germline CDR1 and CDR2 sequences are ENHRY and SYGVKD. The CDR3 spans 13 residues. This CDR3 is CAISEHTGDGYTF. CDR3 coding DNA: TGTGCCATCAGTGAACATACAGGGGATGGCTACACCTTC.

The CDR3 coding sequence is TGTGCTAGTGGTTTGGGGCAGCCGGGCACCGGGGAGCTGTTTTTT. Translation: CASGLGQPGTGELFF. The rearrangement joins TRBV12-5 to TRBJ2-2; no clear D. Trimming pared 1 base from V and 4 bases from J, leaving 10 bases between. Germline V lookup: CDR1 LGHNT, CDR2 FRNRAP. The CDR3 sequence is 15 residues long.

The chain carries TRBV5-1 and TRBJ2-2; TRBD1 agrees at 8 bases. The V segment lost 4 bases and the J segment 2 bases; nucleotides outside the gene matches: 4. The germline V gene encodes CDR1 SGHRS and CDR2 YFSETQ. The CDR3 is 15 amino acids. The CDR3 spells CASSPQGANTGELFF. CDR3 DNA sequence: TGCGCCAGCAGCCCCCAGGGGGCAAACACCGGGGAGCTGTTTTTT.

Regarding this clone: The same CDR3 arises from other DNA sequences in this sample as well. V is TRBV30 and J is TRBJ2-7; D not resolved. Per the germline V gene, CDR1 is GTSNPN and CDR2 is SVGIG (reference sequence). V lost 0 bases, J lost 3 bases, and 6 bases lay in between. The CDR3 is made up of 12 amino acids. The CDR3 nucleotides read TGTGCCTGGAGTGTAGCCGGCTACGAGCAGTACTTC. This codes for CAWSVAGYEQYF. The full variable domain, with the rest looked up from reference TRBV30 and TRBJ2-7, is SQTIHQWPATLVQPVGSPLSLECTVEGTSNPNLYWYRQAAGRGLQLLFYSVGIGQISSEVPQNLSASRPQDRQFILSSKKLLLSDSGFYLCAWSVAGYEQYFGPGTRLTVT.

CDR3 in amino acids: CASSFLGRGQETQYF. For the CDR3, the DNA is TGCGCCAGCAGCTTCTTAGGACGGGGGCAAGAGACCCAGTACTTC. V is TRBV5-1 and J is TRBJ2-5, with D maybe TRBD2 (6 bases). This CDR3 is 15 amino acids long. The V end was cut by 2 bases, the J end by 2 bases, with 13 bases between. The germline CDR1 and CDR2 sequences are SGHRS and YFSETQ.

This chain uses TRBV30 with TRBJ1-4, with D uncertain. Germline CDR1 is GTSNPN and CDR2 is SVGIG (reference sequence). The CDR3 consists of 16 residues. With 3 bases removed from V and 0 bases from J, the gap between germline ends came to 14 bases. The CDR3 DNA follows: TGTGCCTGGAGGCGGGATTTATCCGCAACTAATGAAAAACTGTTTTTT. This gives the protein CAWRRDLSATNEKLFF.

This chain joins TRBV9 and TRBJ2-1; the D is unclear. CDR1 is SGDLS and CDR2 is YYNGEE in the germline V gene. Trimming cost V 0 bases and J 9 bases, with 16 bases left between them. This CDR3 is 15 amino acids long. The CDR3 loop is CASSVAGSLFFEQFF. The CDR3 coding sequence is TGTGCCAGCAGCGTAGCCGGGTCTCTTTTCTTTGAGCAGTTCTTC. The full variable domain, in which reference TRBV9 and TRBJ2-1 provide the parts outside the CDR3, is DSGVTQTPKHLITATGQRVTLRCSPRSGDLSVYWYQQSLDQGLQFLIQYYNGEERAKGNILERFSAQQFPDLHSELNLSSLELGDSALYFCASSVAGSLFFEQFFGPGTRLTVL.

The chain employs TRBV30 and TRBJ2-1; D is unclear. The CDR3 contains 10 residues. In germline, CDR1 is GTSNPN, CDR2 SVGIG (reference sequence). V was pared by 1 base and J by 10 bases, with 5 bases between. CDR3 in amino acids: CAWSGVEQFF. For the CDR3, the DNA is TGTGCCTGGAGTGGCGTCGAGCAGTTCTTC.

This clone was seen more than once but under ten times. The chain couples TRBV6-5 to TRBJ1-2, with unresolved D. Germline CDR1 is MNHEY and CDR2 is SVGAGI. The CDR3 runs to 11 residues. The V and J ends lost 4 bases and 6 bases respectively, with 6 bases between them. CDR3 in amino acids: CASSSPNGYTF. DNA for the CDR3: TGTGCCAGCAGTTCCCCCAATGGCTACACCTTC.

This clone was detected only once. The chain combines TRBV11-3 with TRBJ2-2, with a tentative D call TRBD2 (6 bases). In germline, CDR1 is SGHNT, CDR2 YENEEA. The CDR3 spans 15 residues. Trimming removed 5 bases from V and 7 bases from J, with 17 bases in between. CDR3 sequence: CASSLNSGAVGELFF. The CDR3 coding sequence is TGTGCCAGCAGCCTGAACTCGGGAGCAGTCGGGGAGCTGTTTTTT.